This T cell receptor (beta chain) was observed in a study of cytomegalovirus exposure and HLA in healthy donors (dated by TCRdb to about 2017). Some background on the complete study: A later analysis indicated that the 110 or so validation repertoires were generated on the platform also employed for the 666 repertoires of the first cohort. The study aimed to test whether signatures of past pathogen exposure could be identified by cataloging public T cell receptors. In addition to the first cohort of hundreds of subjects, a separate validation cohort of 120 different subjects was used. To predict cytomegalovirus infection status, the study combined high-throughput TCR immunosequencing, statistical association of individual TCRs with disease status, and machine learning. General findings and caveats noted by the study authors: The authors suggested that the approach could potentially be extended to other disease states and immunological phenotypes. A few of the identified cytomegalovirus-associated TCR beta chains were confirmed in vitro to be specific for cytomegalovirus antigens. While some public TCRs were present in many individuals, most TCR sequences turned up only very rarely across donors. Subsequent analysis determined that TCRs grouped into clusters in the first cohort also showed a tendency toward co-occurrence across the approximately 120 validation repertoires, and 90% to 95% of cluster scores exceeded 0. Cytomegalovirus status was reported to be diagnosed by the classifier with high specificity and sensitivity in both the original and validation cohorts. The validation cohort had no HLA typing available for a later analysis, so co-occurrence within that cohort was assessed over all 120 or so repertoires. A total of fewer than 200 TCR beta chains were listed by the study as associated with cytomegalovirus.

Donors formed part of the validation cohort, which comprised 120 subjects and was distinct from the first cohort of roughly 600 subjects. Of note for this clone: The target of this receptor is not known. Base-call qualities are not available, and no considerably larger clone is one nucleotide away.

Libraries were constructed by the immunoSEQ multiplex PCR assay. As for the original processing: To diagnose cytomegalovirus status from the catalog of TCR beta chain sequences, a statistical classification framework was built. TCRdb took over this immuneACCESS table, retaining in-frame rearrangements with V and J assigned. Such tables are incomplete; in checked studies, under half of the missing clones stem from an unresolved V gene, and the remainder is unexplained. From that table come the V and J calls and clone size; the DNA was used to work out D and trimming. In all, the sample holds roughly 200,000 clones, and about 81% of those were seen once. The top ten clones comprise around 1.2% of the sample. The clonotype comes from a woman in her twenties or thirties in good health and CMV-seronegative. Sequencing was performed on PBMCs.

CDR3 reads: CASSSIDQETQYF. In nucleotide form, the sequence is TGTGCCAGCAGTTCTATAGACCAAGAGACCCAGTACTTC. The sequence joins TRBV27 to TRBJ2-5; there is no confident call for the D gene. CDR1 MNHEY and CDR2 SMNVEV were looked up in the germline V gene (reference sequence). The V end loses 4 bases and the J end loses 0 bases, and a stretch of 6 bases separates them. The CDR3 runs 13 residues from the cysteine to the phenylalanine. CDR3 DNA is the only sequence kept; it has 39 bases, read in frame from the first base.